The 19 T cell receptor beta chains in this list originate from one sample, sequenced in a study of OX40 agonist ivuxolimab in advanced cancers. The assay was immunoSEQ multiplex PCR, and TCRdb's table has in-frame clones only and misses some. The profile shows some 65,000 clones, roughly 84% of them singletons. The sequences come from CD4+ or CD8+ T cells sorted from blood, collected in a trial of the OX40 agonist ivuxolimab. These receptors came from an adult with an advanced solid tumor such as melanoma, head and neck, liver or kidney cancer.

This sequence joins TRBV18 and TRBJ2-1, with D possibly matching TRBD1 (6 bases). CDR3 length: 15 residues. Germline loops: CDR1 KGHSH, CDR2 LQKENI. V gave up 6 bases and J gave up 2 bases, with 14 bases separating them. CDR3 in amino acids: CASSPLGQPYNEQFF. CDR3 DNA: TGTGCCAGCTCCCCCCTCGGACAGCCCTACAATGAGCAGTTCTTC.

The chain couples TRBV6-1 to TRBJ1-3, with 7 bases matching TRBD1. V shed 11 bases, J shed 0 bases, and the junction held 10 bases outside the gene matches. Germline CDR1 and CDR2: MNHNS and SASEGT. CDR3 length equals 15 residues. The CDR3, as DNA: TGTGCCGTATCCCCCTGGACAGGCTCTGGAAACACCATATATTTT. Translation gives CAVSPWTGSGNTIYF.

V gene TRBV6-1 combines with J gene TRBJ2-7; tentatively, D is TRBD2 (6 bases). The length of the CDR3 is 13 residues. Germline CDR1 MNHNS, CDR2 SASEGT. V gave up 8 bases and J gave up 2 bases, with 13 bases separating them. CDR3 nucleotides: TGTGCCAGCGGAGGGAGAGGGCCCTACGAGCAGTACTTC. This translates into CASGGRGPYEQYF.

This rearrangement joins TRBV7-6 to TRBJ2-7; 10 bases agree with TRBD1. This CDR3 contains 15 residues. The V and J ends lost 2 bases and 2 bases, in that order; junction bases with no gene match: 3. Germline V gene sequence: CDR1 SGHVS, CDR2 FNYEAQ. The CDR3 DNA is TGTGCCAGCAGCTTAACTGACAGGGGGCCCTACGAGCAGTACTTC. Encoded protein: CASSLTDRGPYEQYF.

The chain combines TRBV27 with TRBJ1-2; TRBD1 matches at 7 bases. Germline V gene lookup returns CDR1 MNHEY and CDR2 SMNVEV (reference sequence). V shed 3 bases, J shed 4 bases, and the junction held 8 bases outside the gene matches. The CDR3 loop spans 15 amino acids. For the CDR3, the DNA is TGTGCCAGCAGTTTGACGACAGGGTTAACCTATGGCTACACCTTC. Encoded protein: CASSLTTGLTYGYTF.

The chain carries TRBV6-6 and TRBJ2-7; D unresolved. CDR3 length: 12 residues. The V gene lost 6 bases and the J gene lost 1 base, with 7 bases spanning the gap. Per germline, CDR1 MNHNY and CDR2 SVGAGI (reference sequence). The CDR3: CASRAESYEQYF. The CDR3 region has the DNA TGTGCCAGCAGGGCAGAGTCCTACGAGCAGTACTTC.

The genes are TRBV19 and TRBJ1-5; D remains unclear. This CDR3 has 14 residues. The V gene lost 3 bases and the J gene lost 5 bases, with 11 bases spanning the gap. From germline, CDR1 is LNHDA and CDR2 SQIVND (reference sequence). The DNA for the CDR3 is TGTGCCAGTAGTATTCGGAGAGGCGATCAGCCCCAGCATTTT. Protein: CASSIRRGDQPQHF.

This clone was seen a handful of times. V is TRBV19 and J is TRBJ1-6; 8 bases align to TRBD1. V dropped 3 bases and J dropped 13; count of bases not matched to a gene: 11. CDR3 length equals 15 residues. Germline V gene data show CDR1 as LNHDA and CDR2 as SQIVND (reference sequence). The CDR3 coding sequence is TGTGCCAGTAGTATTTCGAGGGACAGGAATCACCCCCTCCACTTT. This codes for CASSISRDRNHPLHF.

The chain joins TRBV5-5 to TRBJ1-2, with a possible D match to TRBD1 (6 bases). Germline CDR1 SGHKS, CDR2 YYEKEE (reference sequence). V gave up 0 bases and J gave up 8 bases, with 14 bases separating them. The CDR3 is 14 amino acids. The CDR3 DNA reads as TGTGCCAGCAGCTTGGAGTGGACAGCCTCAGGCTACACCTTC. Its protein product is CASSLEWTASGYTF.

The chain links TRBV7-2 to TRBJ1-5, with 10 bases identical to TRBD1. The CDR3 is 16 amino acids. Germline CDR1 is SGHTA and CDR2 is FQGNSA. The V segment lost 6 bases and the J segment 2 bases; nucleotides outside the gene matches: 7. The CDR3 DNA follows: TGTGCCAGCAGTTTCGGGACAGGGGCGGGCAATCAGCCCCAGCATTTT. It translates to CASSFGTGAGNQPQHF. The variable domain in full, completed from reference TRBV7-2 and TRBJ1-5, reads GAGVSQSPSNKVTEKGKDVELRCDPISGHTALYWYRQSLGQGLEFLIYFQGNSAPDKSGLPSDRFSAERTGGSVSTLTIQRTQQEDSAVYLCASSFGTGAGNQPQHFGDGTRLSIL.

The V and J genes are TRBV18 and TRBJ2-5, with 14 bases identical to TRBD2. The CDR3 spans 18 residues. Looked up from germline, CDR1 is KGHSH and CDR2 is LQKENI. V gave up 3 bases and J gave up 3 bases; unmatched junction bases: 9. The CDR3 sequence: CASSPKLPGLAGEETQYF. The CDR3 DNA reads as TGTGCCAGCTCACCGAAATTACCGGGACTAGCGGGGGAAGAGACCCAGTACTTC.

This clone was seen only a few times. This chain connects TRBV7-8 to TRBJ1-5; TRBD1 aligns across 9 bases. The germline V gene encodes CDR1 SGHVS and CDR2 FQNEAQ. This CDR3 spans 15 amino acids. V lost 1 base to trimming and J lost 6 bases; unmatched junction nucleotides: 4. CDR3: CASSLGGQGIQPQHF. The CDR3 nucleotides read TGTGCCAGCAGCTTAGGTGGACAGGGGATTCAGCCCCAGCATTTT.

The V gene is TRBV5-1, the J gene TRBJ2-3, with TRBD2 matching 12 bases. V lost 0 bases and J lost 4; bases outside the gene matches: 9. There are 18 residues in the CDR3. Germline V CDR1 and CDR2: SGHRS, YFSETQ. The CDR3 DNA is TGCGCCAGCAGCTTGGAGGCTAGCGGGGGGGTTAGCGCAGATACGCAGTATTTT. Translated: CASSLEASGGVSADTQYF.

This sequence joins TRBV18 and TRBJ2-7; 7 nucleotides match TRBD2. The CDR3 covers 17 residues. Germline V CDR1 and CDR2: KGHSH, LQKENI. The trim removed 1 base at V and 2 bases at J, leaving 11 bases unmatched. This chain's CDR3 is CASSPQTMAGVTYEQYF. For the CDR3, the DNA is TGTGCCAGCTCACCACAGACGATGGCGGGGGTTACCTACGAGCAGTACTTC.

The rearrangement joins TRBV6-1 to TRBJ2-7, with a tentative D call TRBD2 (7 bases). CDR1 is MNHNS, CDR2 SASEGT, per germline. This CDR3 is 14 amino acids long. V was trimmed by 8 bases and J by 5 bases, leaving 19 bases between them. In DNA form, the CDR3 reads TGTGCCAGCTCGATCCGGGGGGCGTACGACGAGCAGTACTTC. It yields the protein CASSIRGAYDEQYF.

This clone was detected only once. The rearrangement uses TRBV11-2 and TRBJ1-3, with 9 bases identical to TRBD1. The CDR3 has 14 residues. The germline CDR1 and CDR2 sequences are SGHAT and FQNNGV. Unmatched junction bases numbered 1, after V lost 4 bases and J lost 3 bases. The CDR3 bases are TGTGCCAGCAGCTCGGGACAGGGTGGAAACACCATATATTTT. Encoded protein: CASSSGQGGNTIYF.

This chain uses TRBV4-1 with TRBJ2-2, with no clear D. Per the germline V gene, CDR1 is MGHRA and CDR2 is YSYEKL. The CDR3 covers 15 residues. The V end was cut by 1 base, the J end by 4 bases, with 10 bases between. Here the CDR3 reads CASSQAQVGTGELFF. The DNA of the CDR3 is TGCGCCAGCAGCCAAGCCCAGGTGGGCACCGGGGAGCTGTTTTTT.

This clone was picked up a small number of times. The V and J genes are TRBV4-3 and TRBJ2-2; maybe TRBD2 (6 bases). Germline V CDR1 and CDR2: LGHNA, YSLEER. This CDR3 contains 15 residues. Deletions cut 0 bases from V and 8 bases from J, with 13 bases between. The CDR3 DNA follows: TGCGCCAGCAGCCAAGATGGCAGGGCGGGGGGGGAGCTGTTTTTT. It encodes CASSQDGRAGGELFF.

This chain joins TRBV19 and TRBJ1-1; D remains ambiguous. V was shortened by 5 bases and J by 1 base, with 8 bases between the two germline ends. In germline, CDR1 is LNHDA, CDR2 SQIVND (reference sequence). The CDR3 has 13 amino acids. CDR3 bases: TGTGCCAGTAGTCGCCCGCCGAACACTGAAGCTTTCTTT. Protein: CASSRPPNTEAFF.